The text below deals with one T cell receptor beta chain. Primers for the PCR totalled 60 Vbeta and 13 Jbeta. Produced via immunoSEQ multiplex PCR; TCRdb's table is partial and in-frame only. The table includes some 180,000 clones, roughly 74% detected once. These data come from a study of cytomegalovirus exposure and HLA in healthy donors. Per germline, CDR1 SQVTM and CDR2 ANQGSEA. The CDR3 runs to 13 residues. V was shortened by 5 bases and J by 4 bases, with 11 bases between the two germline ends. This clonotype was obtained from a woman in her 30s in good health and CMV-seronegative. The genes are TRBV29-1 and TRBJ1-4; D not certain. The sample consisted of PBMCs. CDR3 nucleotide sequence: TGCAGCGTTAAGCCCCCCGGTAATGAAAAACTGTTTTTT. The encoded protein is CSVKPPGNEKLFF.